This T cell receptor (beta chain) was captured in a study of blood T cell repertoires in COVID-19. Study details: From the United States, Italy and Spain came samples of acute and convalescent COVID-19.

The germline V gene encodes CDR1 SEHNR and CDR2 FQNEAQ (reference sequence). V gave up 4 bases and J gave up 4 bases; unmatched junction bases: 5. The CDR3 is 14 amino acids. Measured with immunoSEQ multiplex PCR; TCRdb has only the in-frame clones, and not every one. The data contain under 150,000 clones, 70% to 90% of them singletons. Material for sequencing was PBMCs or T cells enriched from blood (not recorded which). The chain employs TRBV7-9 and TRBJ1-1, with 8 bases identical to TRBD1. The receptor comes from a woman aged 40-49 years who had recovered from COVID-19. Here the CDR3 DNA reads TGTGCCAGCAGCTCATCAGGGGGCTTCACTGAAGCTTTCTTT. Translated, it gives CASSSSGGFTEAFF.